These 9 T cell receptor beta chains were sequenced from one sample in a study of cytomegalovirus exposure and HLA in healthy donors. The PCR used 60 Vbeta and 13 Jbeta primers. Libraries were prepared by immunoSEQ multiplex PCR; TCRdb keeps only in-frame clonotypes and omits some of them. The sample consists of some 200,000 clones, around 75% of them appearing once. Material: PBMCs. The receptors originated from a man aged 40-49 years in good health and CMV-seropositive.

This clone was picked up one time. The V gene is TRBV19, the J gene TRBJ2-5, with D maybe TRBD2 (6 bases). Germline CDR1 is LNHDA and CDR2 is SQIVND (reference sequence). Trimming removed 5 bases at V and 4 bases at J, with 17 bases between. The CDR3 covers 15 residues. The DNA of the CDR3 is TGTGCCAGTAGTCCTGGGTCTCCCGGGGGAGAGACCCAGTACTTC. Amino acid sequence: CASSPGSPGGETQYF.

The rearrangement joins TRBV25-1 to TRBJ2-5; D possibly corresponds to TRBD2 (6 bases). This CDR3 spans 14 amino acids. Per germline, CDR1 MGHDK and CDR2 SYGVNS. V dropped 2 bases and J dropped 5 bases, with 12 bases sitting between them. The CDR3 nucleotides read TGTGCCAGCAGTGAACCTCCCCTAGCGGAGACCCAGTACTTC. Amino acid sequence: CASSEPPLAETQYF.

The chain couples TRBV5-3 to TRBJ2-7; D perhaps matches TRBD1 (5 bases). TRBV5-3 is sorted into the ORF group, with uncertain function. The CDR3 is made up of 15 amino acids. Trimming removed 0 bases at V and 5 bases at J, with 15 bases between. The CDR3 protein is CARSLGQGITHEQYF. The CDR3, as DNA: TGTGCCAGAAGCTTGGGGCAGGGAATCACCCACGAGCAGTACTTC.

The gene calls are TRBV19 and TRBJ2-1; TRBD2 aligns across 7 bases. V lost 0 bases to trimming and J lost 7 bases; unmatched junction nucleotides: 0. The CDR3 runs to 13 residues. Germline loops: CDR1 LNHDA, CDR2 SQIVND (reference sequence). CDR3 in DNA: TGTGCCAGTAGTATAGAACTAGCGAATGAGCAGTTCTTC. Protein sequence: CASSIELANEQFF.

The CDR3 coding sequence is TGTGCCAGCAGCCATAGGGACAGGGACAGCTCTGAAGCTTTCTTT. This codes for CASSHRDRDSSEAFF. This sequence joins TRBV4-2 and TRBJ1-1, with 9 bases lining up with TRBD1. V gave up 3 bases and J gave up 6 bases; unmatched junction bases: 8. The germline V gene has CDR1 LGHNA and CDR2 YNFKEQ. The CDR3 is 15 amino acids.

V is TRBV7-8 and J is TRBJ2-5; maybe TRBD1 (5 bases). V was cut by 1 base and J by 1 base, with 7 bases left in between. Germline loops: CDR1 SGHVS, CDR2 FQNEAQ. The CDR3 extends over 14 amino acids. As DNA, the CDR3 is TGTGCCAGCAGCTTAGTCGACAGCCAAGAGACCCAGTACTTC. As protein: CASSLVDSQETQYF. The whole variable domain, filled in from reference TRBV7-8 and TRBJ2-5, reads GAGVSQSPRYKVAKRGQDVALRCDPISGHVSLFWYQQALGQGPEFLTYFQNEAQLDKSGLPSDRFFAERPEGSVSTLKIQRTQQEDSAVYLCASSLVDSQETQYFGPGTRLLVL.

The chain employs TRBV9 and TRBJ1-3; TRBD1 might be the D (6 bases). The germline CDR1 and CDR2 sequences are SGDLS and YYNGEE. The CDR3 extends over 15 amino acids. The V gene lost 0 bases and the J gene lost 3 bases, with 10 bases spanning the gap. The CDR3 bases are TGTGCCAGCAGCGTAGAAGGGGGAGTTGGAAACACCATATATTTT. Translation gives CASSVEGGVGNTIYF.

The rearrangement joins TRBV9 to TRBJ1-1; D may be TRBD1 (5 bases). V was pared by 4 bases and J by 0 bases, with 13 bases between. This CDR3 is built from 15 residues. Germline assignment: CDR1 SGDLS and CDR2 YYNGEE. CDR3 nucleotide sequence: TGTGCCAGCAGCCCGGCGCCGGACATGAACACTGAAGCTTTCTTT. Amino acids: CASSPAPDMNTEAFF.

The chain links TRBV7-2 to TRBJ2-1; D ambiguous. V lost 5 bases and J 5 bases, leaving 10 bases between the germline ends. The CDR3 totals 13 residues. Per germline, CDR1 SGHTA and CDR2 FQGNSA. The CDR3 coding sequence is TGTGCCAGCAGCCTCAGGTTTAACAATGAGCAGTTCTTC. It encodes CASSLRFNNEQFF.